These T cell receptor beta chains were read from a single sample in a study of T cells in Graves' hyperthyroidism and ophthalmopathy. Each CDR3 protein is one row after TCRdb ran MiXCR on the multiplex PCR reads. The data contain more than 500,000 distinct CDR3 sequences, 12% to 15% of them seen just once; the ten biggest clones take up around 14%. Sequences were obtained from blood. Receptors originate from a woman in her thirties or forties with Graves' hyperthyroidism. Each CDR3 is given with its conserved first and last residue. Fields, in order: D gene, V gene, clone size, CDR3 protein. The D gene is left open where the match is weak. A clone size is listed for some rows: how often the clone was seen (once, few, many), or a class if it is expanded.

d_call: TRBD2; v_call: TRBV5-1; clone_size: many; cdr3_aa: CASSEGSSGSSYNEQFF
d_call: TRBD1; v_call: TRBV20-1; clone_size: NA; cdr3_aa: CSARPTGAESYNEQFF
d_call: NA; v_call: TRBV19; clone_size: once; cdr3_aa: CASSIADRSYEQYF
d_call: NA; v_call: TRBV18; clone_size: NA; cdr3_aa: CASSSLQEEAFF
d_call: NA; v_call: TRBV18; clone_size: many; cdr3_aa: CASSAERVGTEAFF
d_call: NA; v_call: TRBV27; clone_size: NA; cdr3_aa: CASSSPGPRGGFVRELFF
d_call: NA; v_call: TRBV27; clone_size: once; cdr3_aa: CASSFLGESQFF
d_call: NA; v_call: TRBV7-9; clone_size: many; cdr3_aa: CASSSMGREQYF
d_call: TRBD1; v_call: TRBV28; clone_size: many; cdr3_aa: CASRLTGGSQPQHF
d_call: NA; v_call: TRBV7-2; clone_size: few; cdr3_aa: CASSLNVDMGGYTF
d_call: TRBD1; v_call: TRBV28; clone_size: NA; cdr3_aa: CASSLGTGDRYGYTF
d_call: NA; v_call: TRBV29-1; clone_size: many; cdr3_aa: CSVEDISGTEAFF
d_call: TRBD1; v_call: TRBV28; clone_size: NA; cdr3_aa: CASSFGGTGNEKLFF
d_call: NA; v_call: TRBV29-1; clone_size: NA; cdr3_aa: CSVVRGLVGADTQYF
d_call: TRBD2; v_call: TRBV12-3/TRBV12-4; clone_size: many; cdr3_aa: CASSGTSGRIWVEQFF
d_call: NA; v_call: TRBV28; clone_size: many; cdr3_aa: CASSFGGTESYEQYF
d_call: NA; v_call: TRBV5-1; clone_size: many; cdr3_aa: CASSANQGTSTEAFF
d_call: TRBD1; v_call: TRBV12-3/TRBV12-4; clone_size: once; cdr3_aa: CASSVTTGDHEQFF
d_call: TRBD1; v_call: TRBV11-2; clone_size: many; cdr3_aa: CASRYRGSNTEAFF
d_call: NA; v_call: TRBV19; clone_size: few; cdr3_aa: CASSRQSYGYTF
d_call: TRBD2; v_call: TRBV3-1; clone_size: many; cdr3_aa: CASSQGRLAGVEEQYF
d_call: NA; v_call: TRBV5-6; clone_size: few; cdr3_aa: CASSSVSGELFF
d_call: TRBD1; v_call: TRBV7-9; clone_size: many; cdr3_aa: CASSLAGDSQYF
d_call: TRBD2; v_call: TRBV30; clone_size: NA; cdr3_aa: CAGRLAGGARDTQYF
d_call: TRBD2; v_call: TRBV10-1; clone_size: NA; cdr3_aa: CASSVSLAGEIHEQYF
d_call: NA; v_call: TRBV30; clone_size: many; cdr3_aa: CAWSEGSNQPQHF
d_call: NA; v_call: TRBV7-9; clone_size: NA; cdr3_aa: CASSLLVGVNTGELFF
d_call: NA; v_call: TRBV20-1; clone_size: few; cdr3_aa: CSARGTYEQYF
d_call: TRBD1; v_call: TRBV28; clone_size: many; cdr3_aa: CASSLFQGASSTDTQYF
d_call: NA; v_call: TRBV28; clone_size: many; cdr3_aa: CASSFQGWDYNEQFF
d_call: NA; v_call: TRBV7-2; clone_size: once; cdr3_aa: CASSQDMAGTYEQYF
d_call: NA; v_call: TRBV12-3/TRBV12-4; clone_size: many; cdr3_aa: CASSSGRSGVVSEKLFF
d_call: TRBD1; v_call: TRBV18; clone_size: many; cdr3_aa: CASSPPGGTGELFF
d_call: TRBD1; v_call: TRBV6-1; clone_size: many; cdr3_aa: CASSARGSSDTQYF
d_call: NA; v_call: TRBV19; clone_size: NA; cdr3_aa: CASSIPGQETQYF
d_call: NA; v_call: TRBV27; clone_size: many; cdr3_aa: CASSLYQANTEAFF
d_call: TRBD2; v_call: TRBV7-3; clone_size: many; cdr3_aa: CASSSRTSGREETQYF
d_call: TRBD1; v_call: TRBV13; clone_size: many; cdr3_aa: CASSSQGAGGYTF
d_call: NA; v_call: TRBV24-1; clone_size: few; cdr3_aa: CATSDLRQPQHF
d_call: NA; v_call: TRBV20-1; clone_size: NA; cdr3_aa: CSVAGLVNEQYF
d_call: NA; v_call: TRBV5-6; clone_size: NA; cdr3_aa: CASTWGGATTGELFF
d_call: TRBD2; v_call: TRBV2; clone_size: few; cdr3_aa: CASSGTTGTSGSRGYNEQFF
d_call: NA; v_call: TRBV20-1; clone_size: many; cdr3_aa: CSARDGGSFSYNEQFF
d_call: NA; v_call: TRBV12-5; clone_size: NA; cdr3_aa: CASALRGLARYEQYF
d_call: NA; v_call: TRBV6-1; clone_size: few; cdr3_aa: CASRRATGLGYNEQFF